This T cell receptor beta chain came from a study of cytomegalovirus exposure and HLA in healthy donors. Study-level findings and limits: Usually a TCR sequence was rare, but some public TCRs were found in many donors.

Of note for this clone: Its specificity is not known.

Researchers ran the PCR with 60 Vbeta and 13 Jbeta primers. Sequencing used immunoSEQ multiplex PCR; TCRdb keeps in-frame clones, though not all of them. The top ten hold around 7.4% of the sample, which has tens of thousands of clones, 78% seen once. This CDR3 is 12 amino acids long. Germline CDR1 is SNHLY and CDR2 is FYNNEI. The V and J ends lost 5 bases and 3 bases respectively, with 8 bases between them. The receptor's source is a man aged 18 to 29 in good health and CMV-seropositive. Sequencing used PBMCs. The chain couples TRBV2 to TRBJ2-7; no clear D gene. This chain's CDR3 is CASSPQRYEQYF. The CDR3 DNA sequence: TGTGCCAGCAGTCCCCAGCGCTACGAGCAGTACTTC.